This T cell receptor beta chain was identified during a study of blood T cells in healthy people across ages. A few counts support this clonotype. Its target is not known. Using a J-beta primer mix together with a sample-barcoded 5' primer, a second PCR was run for roughly 6 to 12 cycles. Every cDNA molecule carried a tag from a template-switch adaptor bearing 12 random nucleotides. TCRdb redid the calling of the 5' RACE reads with MiXCR, one entry per CDR3 protein. The data hold approximately 1,000,000 distinct CDR3 sequences, with less than 50% observed a single time. Study observations and caveats: There were more naive CD4+ cells and higher diversity in long-lived donors than in aged donors. Diversity figures based on one million T cells were deemed too low. While age rose, TCR beta diversity per million T cells dropped in a roughly linear way.

V lost 3 bases to trimming and J lost 8 bases, with 10 bases between them. The CDR3 consists of 12 residues. J is TRBJ1-2 and V is TRBV12-3 or TRBV12-4; no clear D. The sample taken for sequencing was blood. The sequence was collected from a woman aged 60-75 years in good health. This chain's CDR3 is CASSLIGQGYTF. The CDR3 nucleotides read TGTGCCAGCAGTTTGATAGGGCAAGGCTACACCTTC.